This T cell receptor (beta chain) is drawn from a study of blood T cell repertoires in COVID-19. Study background: Sources were T cells, B-cell-depleted T cells, or PBMCs; the material itself was cDNA or gDNA.

The germline V gene has CDR1 SEHNR and CDR2 FQNEAQ (reference sequence). The length of the CDR3 is 16 residues. The V end lost 5 bases, the J end lost 1 base, and 17 bases lay between the germline ends. Produced via immunoSEQ multiplex PCR; TCRdb's table is partial and in-frame only. This table has roughly 95,000 clones, approximately 84% appearing once. The sequenced material came from peripheral blood. The rearrangement uses TRBV7-9 and TRBJ2-5; a possible D gene is TRBD1 (6 bases). This clonotype was sampled from a human donor in a cohort sampled during active COVID-19. In DNA, the CDR3 is TGTGCCAGCAGCCTGGACAGAATCGGGCCCCAAGAGACCCAGTACTTC. Amino acid sequence: CASSLDRIGPQETQYF.